This T cell receptor beta chain is drawn from a study of tumor-infiltrating lymphocytes in localized non-small cell lung cancer. As for the study in general: Tumor tissue and non-adjacent uninvolved lung came from each patient.

Regarding this clone: The antigen is not known.

Whole-study findings and limits: Different pieces of the same tissue went to different assays, confounding technical variation with intratumor heterogeneity. Immunotypes IM1 and IM2 had similar TCR-derived T-cell fractions. TCRbeta sequencing showed higher T cell infiltration in tumors than uninvolved lung.

The repertoire was sequenced with immunoSEQ multiplex PCR; TCRdb's copy has only in-frame clones and lacks some. The sample contains around 16,000 clones, 69% of which appear only once. This CDR3 region has 14 residues. Germline CDR1 and CDR2: SEHNR and FQNEAQ (reference sequence). After removal of 2 bases from V and 11 bases from J, the junction contained 9 bases not matched to a gene. This receptor was taken from a human donor with non-small cell lung cancer. The specimen was lung tumor tissue. The chain employs TRBV7-9 and TRBJ1-2; 9 nucleotides agree with TRBD1. CDR3 nucleotide sequence: TGTGCCAGCAGCTTAAGCGGACAGGGGATCGAGTACACCTTC. Translated, it gives CASSLSGQGIEYTF.